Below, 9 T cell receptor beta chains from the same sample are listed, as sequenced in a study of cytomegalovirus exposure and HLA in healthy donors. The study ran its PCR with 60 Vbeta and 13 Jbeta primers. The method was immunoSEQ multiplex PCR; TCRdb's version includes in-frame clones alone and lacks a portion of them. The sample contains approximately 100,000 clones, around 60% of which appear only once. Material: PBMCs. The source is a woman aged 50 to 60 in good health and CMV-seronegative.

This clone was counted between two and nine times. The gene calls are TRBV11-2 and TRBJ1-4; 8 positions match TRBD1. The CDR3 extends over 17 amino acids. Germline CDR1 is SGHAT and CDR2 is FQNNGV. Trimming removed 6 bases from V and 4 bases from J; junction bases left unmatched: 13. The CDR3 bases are TGTGCCAGCAGGAGAGGACAGGGATCAGAAGTTAATGAAAAACTGTTTTTT. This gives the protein CASRRGQGSEVNEKLFF. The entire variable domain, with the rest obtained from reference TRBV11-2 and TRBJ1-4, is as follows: EAGVAQSPRYKIIEKRQSVAFWCNPISGHATLYWYQQILGQGPKLLIQFQNNGVVDDSQLPKDRFSAERLKGVDSTLKIQPAKLEDSAVYLCASRRGQGSEVNEKLFFGSGTQLSVL.

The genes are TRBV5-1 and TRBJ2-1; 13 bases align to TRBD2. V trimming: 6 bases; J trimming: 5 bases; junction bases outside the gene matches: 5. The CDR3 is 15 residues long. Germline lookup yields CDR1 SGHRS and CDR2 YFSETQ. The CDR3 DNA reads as TGCGCCAGCACGACTAGCGGGGGGACCCACAATGAGCAGTTCTTC. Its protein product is CASTTSGGTHNEQFF.

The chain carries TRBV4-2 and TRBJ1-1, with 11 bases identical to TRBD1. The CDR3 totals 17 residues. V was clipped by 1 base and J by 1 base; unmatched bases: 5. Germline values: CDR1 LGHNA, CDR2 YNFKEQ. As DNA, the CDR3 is TGTGCCAGCAGCCAAGTGGACAGGGGGCGCGGGAACACTGAAGCTTTCTTT. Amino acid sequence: CASSQVDRGRGNTEAFF.

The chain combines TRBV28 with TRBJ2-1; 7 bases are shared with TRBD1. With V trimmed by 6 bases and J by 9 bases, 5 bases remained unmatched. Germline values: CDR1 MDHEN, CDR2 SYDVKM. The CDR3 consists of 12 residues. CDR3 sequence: CASRQQGTEQFF. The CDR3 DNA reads TGTGCCAGCAGACAACAGGGGACTGAGCAGTTCTTC.

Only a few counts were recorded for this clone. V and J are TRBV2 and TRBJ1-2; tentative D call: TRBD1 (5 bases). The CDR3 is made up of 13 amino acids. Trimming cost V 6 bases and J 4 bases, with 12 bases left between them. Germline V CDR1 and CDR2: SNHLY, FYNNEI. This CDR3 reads CASRGRDPYGYTF. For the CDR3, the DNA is TGTGCCAGCAGGGGCAGGGATCCCTATGGCTACACCTTC.

The CDR3 reads CASSPPGGVNTEAFF. CDR3 nucleotides: TGTGCCAGCTCACCACCCGGGGGAGTGAACACTGAAGCTTTCTTT. The chain combines TRBV18 with TRBJ1-1, with a weak D call TRBD1 (5 bases). Germline V gene data show CDR1 as KGHSH and CDR2 as LQKENI. Trimming stripped 0 bases from V and 0 bases from J, with 8 bases between. The length of the CDR3 is 15 residues.

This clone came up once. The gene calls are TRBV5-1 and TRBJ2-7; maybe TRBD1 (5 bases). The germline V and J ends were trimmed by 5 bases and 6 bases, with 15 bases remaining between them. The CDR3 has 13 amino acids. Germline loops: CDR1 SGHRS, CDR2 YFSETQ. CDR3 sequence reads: CASSFDSAPEQYF. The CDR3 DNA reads TGCGCCAGCAGTTTCGACAGTGCCCCCGAGCAGTACTTC.

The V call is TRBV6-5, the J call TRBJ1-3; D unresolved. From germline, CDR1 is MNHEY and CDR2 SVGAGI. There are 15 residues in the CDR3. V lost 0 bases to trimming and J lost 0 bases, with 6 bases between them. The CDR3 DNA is TGTGCCAGCAGTTACTCTTTTTACTCTGGAAACACCATATATTTT. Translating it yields CASSYSFYSGNTIYF.

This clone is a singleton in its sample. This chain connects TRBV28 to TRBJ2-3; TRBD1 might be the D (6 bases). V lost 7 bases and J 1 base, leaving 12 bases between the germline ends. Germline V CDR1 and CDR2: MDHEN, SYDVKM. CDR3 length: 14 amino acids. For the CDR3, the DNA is TGTGCCAGCATGGGGACAACCGGCACAGATACGCAGTATTTT. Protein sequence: CASMGTTGTDTQYF.